The next 17 T cell receptor beta chains were all read from a single sample in a study of shared clonotypes between healthy human individuals. Method: immunoSEQ multiplex PCR; TCRdb's copy keeps in-frame clones and lacks some. The table shows about 120,000 clones, with around 68% occurring only once. Sequenced sample: memory CD8+ T cells sorted from blood. Described subset: CD45RO+ cells pooled with CCR7-negative TemRA cells. The source of these receptors is a woman aged 30 to 39 in good health.

The chain couples TRBV6-4 to TRBJ2-7, with 7 bases aligning to TRBD2. This CDR3 region has 13 residues. Per germline, CDR1 MRHNA and CDR2 SNTAGT. The V gene end was trimmed by 4 bases and the J gene end by 5 bases; junction bases not matched to a gene: 5. CDR3 nucleotides: TGTGCCAGCAGTGCGCGGGAGAGGGACGAGCAGTACTTC. This codes for CASSARERDEQYF.

The chain recombines TRBV29-1 with TRBJ2-3; D is perhaps TRBD2 (5 bases). This CDR3 has 14 residues. V gave up 7 bases and J gave up 0 bases, with 14 bases separating them. Germline V gives CDR1 SQVTM, CDR2 ANQGSEA. The CDR3 region has the DNA TGCAGCGGGACGCCTCAGCGGAGCACAGATACGCAGTATTTT. Amino acid sequence: CSGTPQRSTDTQYF.

The rearrangement uses TRBV28 and TRBJ1-5; D not certain. The germline V and J ends were trimmed by 3 bases and 1 base, with 4 bases remaining between them. This CDR3 has 13 residues. Germline values: CDR1 MDHEN, CDR2 SYDVKM. The CDR3 DNA follows: TGTGCCAGCAGTTTTTGGAGCAATCAGCCCCAGCATTTT. It is translated as CASSFWSNQPQHF. Drawing the rest from reference TRBV28 and TRBJ1-5, the complete variable domain is DVKVTQSSRYLVKRTGEKVFLECVQDMDHENMFWYRQDPGLGLRLIYFSYDVKMKEKGDIPEGYSVSREKKERFSLILESASTNQTSMYLCASSFWSNQPQHFGDGTRLSIL.

This chain connects TRBV25-1 to TRBJ1-5; 7 nucleotides align to TRBD1. Looked up from germline, CDR1 is MGHDK and CDR2 is SYGVNS. The junction had 9 bases not matched to a gene; V was cut back by 8 bases and J by 8 bases. This CDR3 spans 13 amino acids. CDR3 protein: CASGGTASEPQHF. CDR3 DNA: TGTGCCAGCGGGGGGACAGCCTCTGAGCCCCAGCATTTT. Drawing the rest from reference TRBV25-1 and TRBJ1-5, the complete variable domain is EADIYQTPRYLVIGTGKKITLECSQTMGHDKMYWYQQDPGMELHLIHYSYGVNSTEKGDLSSESTVSRIRTEHFPLTLESARPSHTSQYLCASGGTASEPQHFGDGTRLSIL.

V is TRBV7-9 and J is TRBJ2-7; 7 bases are shared with TRBD1. The germline CDR1 and CDR2 sequences are SEHNR and FQNEAQ (reference sequence). There are 15 residues in the CDR3. Unmatched junction bases numbered 12, after V lost 5 bases and J lost 5 bases. The CDR3 reads CASSPIKDTGDEQYF. The DNA of the CDR3 is TGTGCCAGCAGCCCCATTAAAGATACAGGGGACGAGCAGTACTTC.

A few counts support this clone. The V call is TRBV6-1, the J call TRBJ2-7; TRBD1 is a possible D gene (6 bases). Trimming shortened V by 0 bases and J by 2 bases, and 8 bases separated the two germline ends. Germline CDR1 and CDR2: MNHNS and SASEGT. The CDR3 totals 14 residues. The CDR3 is CASSEAGAAYEQYF. The CDR3 DNA follows: TGTGCCAGCAGTGAAGCGGGGGCGGCCTACGAGCAGTACTTC.

This clone came up a few times. This sequence joins TRBV6-4 and TRBJ2-3; D might be TRBD1 (7 bases). V was cut by 0 bases and J by 4 bases, with 17 bases left in between. Germline lookup yields CDR1 MRHNA and CDR2 SNTAGT. This CDR3 is built from 17 residues. CDR3 DNA sequence: TGTGCCAGCAGTGACTCCTGGGCAGGGGGAGGCCCAGATACGCAGTATTTT. It is translated as CASSDSWAGGGPDTQYF.

CDR3 bases: TGTGCCAGTTGGGACGAGGTCGCTGAAGCTTTCTTT. Its translation: CASWDEVAEAFF. V gene TRBV25-1 combines with J gene TRBJ1-1; TRBD1 might be the D (5 bases). This CDR3 contains 12 residues. CDR1 MGHDK and CDR2 SYGVNS come from the germline V gene. V was shortened by 9 bases and J by 6 bases, with 14 bases between the two germline ends.

This chain uses TRBV11-2 with TRBJ1-2, with D uncertain. This CDR3 contains 13 residues. Trimming stripped 5 bases from V and 7 bases from J, with 14 bases between. Germline CDR1 and CDR2: SGHAT and FQNNGV. CDR3 bases: TGTGCCAGCAGCCTAGCAGCAAAGGGTGGCTACACCTTC. Protein: CASSLAAKGGYTF.

A remark on this clone: This CDR3 is also generated by other DNA sequences in the sample. The chain is built from TRBV6-1 and TRBJ2-7; D ambiguous. Trimming shortened V by 6 bases and J by 2 bases, and 8 bases separated the two germline ends. The germline V gene encodes CDR1 MNHNS and CDR2 SASEGT. CDR3 size: 12 residues. CDR3 protein: CASSDGPYEQYF. Written as DNA, the CDR3 is TGTGCCAGCAGCGACGGACCCTACGAGCAGTACTTC.

The J gene is TRBJ2-5, the V gene TRBV2; 8 bases map to TRBD1. The DNA end is more similar to TRBJ2-7, so the J call may be wrong. CDR1 and CDR2 from the germline V gene are SNHLY and FYNNEI. There are 13 residues in the CDR3. Here the CDR3 reads CASSFGQGYEQYF. As DNA, the CDR3 is TGTGCCAGCAGTTTCGGACAGGGCTACGAGCAGTACTTC.

Here the CDR3 DNA reads TGTGCCATCAGTGGGCCGCGAACCGTCGACGAGCAGTACTTC. This encodes CAISGPRTVDEQYF. The rearrangement uses TRBV10-3 and TRBJ2-7; D is uncertain. In germline, CDR1 is ENHRY, CDR2 SYGVKD. The CDR3 totals 14 residues. The V end lost 4 bases, the J end lost 5 bases, and 15 bases lay between the germline ends.

This clone was detected ten times or more. The V call is TRBV25-1, the J call TRBJ2-7, with no clear D. The CDR3 consists of 12 residues. V lost 4 bases, J lost 5 bases, and 9 bases lay in between. Germline V gene data show CDR1 as MGHDK and CDR2 as SYGVNS. CDR3 residues: CASSVEQNEQYF. CDR3 bases: TGTGCCAGCAGTGTTGAGCAGAACGAGCAGTACTTC.

There are a few counts of this clone. V gene TRBV11-2 combines with J gene TRBJ2-5; D is ambiguous. The germline V gene has CDR1 SGHAT and CDR2 FQNNGV. The CDR3 extends over 15 amino acids. With 8 bases removed from V and 7 bases from J, the gap between germline ends came to 23 bases. As DNA, the CDR3 is TGTGCCAGCTTGACGCCCATGCAGCAGAATGTGACCCAGTACTTC. This encodes CASLTPMQQNVTQYF.

This rearrangement joins TRBV27 to TRBJ2-7; D ambiguous. Germline lookup yields CDR1 MNHEY and CDR2 SMNVEV (reference sequence). Between the trimmed V and J ends, which lost 4 bases and 1 base, there was a span of 11 bases. This CDR3 spans 14 amino acids. CDR3 sequence: CASSWARSSYEQYF. The CDR3 coding sequence is TGTGCCAGCAGTTGGGCCAGGAGTTCCTACGAGCAGTACTTC.

The chain carries TRBV2 and TRBJ1-5, with TRBD1 as a possible D gene (6 bases). The germline gives CDR1 SNHLY, CDR2 FYNNEI. The CDR3 consists of 15 residues. Deletions cut 6 bases from V and 1 base from J, with 13 bases between. The CDR3 DNA reads TGTGCCAGCAGGGCGGGGGGCCGGAGCAATCAGCCCCAGCATTTT. This codes for CASRAGGRSNQPQHF.

The chain employs TRBV7-9 and TRBJ2-5; 12 bases map to TRBD2. V lost 5 bases, J lost 5 bases, and 6 bases stayed unmatched. The CDR3 length is 15 residues. The germline V gene has CDR1 SEHNR and CDR2 FQNEAQ (reference sequence). The CDR3 sequence: CASSVTSGSEETQYF. CDR3 nucleotide sequence: TGTGCCAGCAGCGTGACTAGCGGGAGTGAGGAGACCCAGTACTTC.